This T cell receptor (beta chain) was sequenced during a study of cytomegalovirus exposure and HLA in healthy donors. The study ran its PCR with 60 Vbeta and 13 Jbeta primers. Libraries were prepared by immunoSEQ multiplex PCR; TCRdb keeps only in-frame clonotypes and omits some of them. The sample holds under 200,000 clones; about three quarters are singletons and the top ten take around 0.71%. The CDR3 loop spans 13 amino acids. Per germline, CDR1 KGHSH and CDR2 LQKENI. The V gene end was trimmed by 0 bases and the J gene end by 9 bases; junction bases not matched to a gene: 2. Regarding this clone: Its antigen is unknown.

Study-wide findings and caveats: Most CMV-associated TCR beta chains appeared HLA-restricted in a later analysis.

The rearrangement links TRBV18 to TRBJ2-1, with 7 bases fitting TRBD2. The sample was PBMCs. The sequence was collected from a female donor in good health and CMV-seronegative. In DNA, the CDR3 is TGTGCCAGCTCACCACCGGGAGGGCGTGAGCAGTTCTTC. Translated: CASSPPGGREQFF.